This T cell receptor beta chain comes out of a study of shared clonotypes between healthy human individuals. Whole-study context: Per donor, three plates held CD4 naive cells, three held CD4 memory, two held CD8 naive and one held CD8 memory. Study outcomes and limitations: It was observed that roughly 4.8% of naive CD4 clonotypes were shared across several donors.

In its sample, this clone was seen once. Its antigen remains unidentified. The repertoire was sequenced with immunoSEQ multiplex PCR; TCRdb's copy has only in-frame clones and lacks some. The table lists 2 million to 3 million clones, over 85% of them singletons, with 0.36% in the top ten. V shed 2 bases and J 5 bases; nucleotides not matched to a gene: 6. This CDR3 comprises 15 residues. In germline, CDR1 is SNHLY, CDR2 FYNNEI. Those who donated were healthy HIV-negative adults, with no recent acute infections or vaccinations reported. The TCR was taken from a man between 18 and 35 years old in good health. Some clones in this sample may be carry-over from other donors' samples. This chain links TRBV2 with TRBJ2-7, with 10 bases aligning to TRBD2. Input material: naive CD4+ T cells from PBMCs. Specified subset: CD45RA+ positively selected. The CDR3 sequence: CASSERSGRGDEQYF. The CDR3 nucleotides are TGTGCCAGCAGTGAAAGAAGCGGGAGGGGAGACGAGCAGTACTTC.